This record covers a single TCR beta chain. The antigen is not known. This sample is drawn from a study of shared clonotypes between healthy human individuals. Every donor was a Caucasian adult from Nashville, Tennessee. Study-level points and caveats: How much donors shared clonotypes was expected to be affected by sequencing depth. Sample collection involved blood only; tissue repertoires are likely different.

In the original analysis: ImmunoSEQ gave junction-only sequences without quality scores, so filtering differed. The table came from immunoSEQ multiplex PCR; TCRdb's copy has only in-frame clones and leaves some out. That table is the source of V, J and clone size, and D and trimming were worked out from the DNA. The sample contains about 480,000 clones, 70% to 80% of which appear only once. The sample comprised PBMCs. The sequence came from a woman aged 40 to 50 in good health. Some clones in this sample may be carry-over from other donors' samples.

The CDR3 DNA is TGTGCCAGCAGCCTCTTTTATAGCGGGTACTACGAGCAGTACTTC. Protein sequence: CASSLFYSGYYEQYF. The chain recombines TRBV5-6 with TRBJ2-7; the match to TRBD2 covers 7 bases. The ends lost 4 bases at V and 3 bases at J; junction bases unmatched: 10. The CDR3 spans 15 residues. The V gene's germline CDR1 is SGHDT and CDR2 YYEEEE.